The following is a T cell receptor beta chain sequence with its context. Germline V gene lookup returns CDR1 GTSNPN and CDR2 SVGIG (reference sequence). This CDR3 is 14 amino acids long. The V end was cut by 0 bases, the J end by 1 base, with 9 bases between. These data belong to a study of T cell changes during pregnancy in multiple sclerosis. Data came from immunoSEQ multiplex PCR; TCRdb stores just in-frame clones and leaves some out. The sample contains roughly 52,000 clones, roughly 92% of which appear only once. The chain joins TRBV30 to TRBJ1-1; D unclear. The starting material was CD4+ T cells from peripheral blood mononuclear cells, obtained in the third trimester of pregnancy. This clonotype was sampled from a female donor with multiple sclerosis, enrolled in a pregnancy study. CDR3 DNA: TGTGCCTGGAGTGTGGGAGTAGGGAACACTGAAGCTTTCTTT. Translating gives CAWSVGVGNTEAFF.